Following are 19 T cell receptor beta chains from one sample sequenced in a study of blood T cells in healthy people across ages. The second PCR ran about 6 to 12 cycles with a sample-barcoded 5' primer and J-beta primers. TCRdb itself ran the 5' RACE reads through MiXCR, one entry per CDR3 protein. The sample comprises under 1,100,000 distinct CDR3 sequences, 20% to 25% of which are singletons, and about 0.69% rests with the top ten. This same sample was also part of a study on T cells of mothers and their children.

Material for sequencing was blood. Receptors originate from a girl aged 2 to 9 in good health.

The DNA for the CDR3 is TGTGCCAGCAGCCACGAAAGAATAGCGGGAGGGGAGAACACCGGGGAGCTGTTTTTT. Protein: CASSHERIAGGENTGELFF. The V gene is TRBV3-1, the J gene TRBJ2-2, with TRBD2 matching over 11 bases. This CDR3 is built from 19 residues. V was pared by 3 bases and J by 1 base, with 10 bases of the junction left unmatched. CDR1 is LGHDT, CDR2 YNNKEL, per germline (reference sequence).

This chain links TRBV4-2 with TRBJ1-3; D call uncertain. Trimming stripped 0 bases from V and 11 bases from J, with 11 bases between. The V gene's germline CDR1 is LGHNA and CDR2 YNFKEQ. This CDR3 is built from 13 residues. The CDR3 loop is CASSQDFVKAIYF. The CDR3 DNA is TGTGCCAGCAGCCAAGATTTCGTGAAGGCCATATATTTT.

The V and J genes are TRBV29-1 and TRBJ2-7; 12 nucleotides match TRBD1. Germline V CDR1 and CDR2: SQVTM, ANQGSEA. The CDR3 has 16 residues. V dropped 1 base and J dropped 2; count of bases not matched to a gene: 6. As DNA, the CDR3 is TGCAGCGTTGAAGCCCGGGACAGGGGGCTTCCCTACGAGCAGTACTTC. Translated: CSVEARDRGLPYEQYF.

This clonotype was seen more than once but under ten times. The conserved final phenylalanine or tryptophan is absent from the CDR3, which likely points to a read error. V is TRBV10-3 and J is TRBJ2-7; 10 nucleotides match TRBD2. CDR1 is ENHRY, CDR2 SYGVKD, per germline. J was trimmed by 6 bases and V by 8 bases; bases with no gene match: 4. This CDR3 has 12 amino acids. As DNA, the CDR3 is TGTGCCATCGCTAGCGGGAGCGGCGAGCAGTACTCC. Translation gives CAIASGSGEQYS.

The sample holds a few counts of this clonotype. This chain joins TRBV20-1 and TRBJ1-1; 7 nucleotides match TRBD1. There are 14 residues in the CDR3. The V segment lost 6 bases and the J segment 6 bases; nucleotides outside the gene matches: 13. CDR1 and CDR2 from the germline V gene are DFQATT and SNEGSKA (reference sequence). This chain's CDR3 is CSAAADRRIAEAFF. The DNA for the CDR3 is TGCAGTGCCGCCGCGGACAGGCGTATTGCTGAAGCTTTCTTT.

The chain uses TRBV3-1 and TRBJ2-3; maybe TRBD1 (6 bases). Germline-derived CDR1 and CDR2 are LGHDT and YNNKEL (reference sequence). V gave up 4 bases and J gave up 1 base, with 18 bases separating them. The CDR3 runs to 17 residues. CDR3 sequence reads: CASSLANRVGGTDTQYF. The DNA for the CDR3 is TGTGCCAGCAGCCTCGCCAACAGGGTAGGGGGCACAGATACGCAGTATTTT.

The chain joins TRBV20-1 to TRBJ2-1, with D possibly TRBD2 on 5 matching bases. The CDR3 contains 15 residues. V dropped 3 bases and J dropped 2 bases, with 14 bases sitting between them. CDR1 and CDR2 from the germline V gene are DFQATT and SNEGSKA (reference sequence). The CDR3 DNA follows: TGCAGTGCTAGTTCTAGGCGGACTGCCTACAATGAGCAGTTCTTC. Encoded protein: CSASSRRTAYNEQFF.

This clonotype turned up a few times. The chain couples TRBV5-1 to TRBJ2-7; 11 positions agree with TRBD2. The CDR3 consists of 16 residues. V dropped 0 bases and J dropped 2; count of bases not matched to a gene: 4. The germline gives CDR1 SGHRS, CDR2 YFSETQ. The CDR3: CASSLGGTSGTYEQYF. The DNA of the CDR3 is TGCGCCAGCAGCTTGGGTGGGACTAGCGGTACCTACGAGCAGTACTTC.

This clonotype appeared many times. The gene calls are TRBV29-1 and TRBJ2-5; 12 positions match TRBD1. Trimming took 3 bases from V and 5 from J; bases not matched to a gene: 7. The CDR3 is 15 residues long. CDR1 is SQVTM and CDR2 is ANQGSEA in the germline V gene. The CDR3: CSVDGGTGGLETQYF. The CDR3 DNA is TGCAGCGTTGATGGGGGGACAGGGGGCTTGGAGACCCAGTACTTC. Drawing the rest from reference TRBV29-1 and TRBJ2-5, the complete variable domain is SAVISQKPSRDICQRGTSLTIQCQVDSQVTMMFWYRQQPGQSLTLIATANQGSEATYESGFVIDKFPISRPNLTFSTLTVSNMSPEDSSIYLCSVDGGTGGLETQYFGPGTRLLVL.

The chain carries TRBV4-3 and TRBJ2-1; D not resolved. This CDR3 region has 15 residues. Per germline, CDR1 LGHNA and CDR2 YSLEER. V dropped 0 bases and J dropped 3 bases, with 9 bases sitting between them. CDR3 bases: TGCGCCAGCAGCCAAGACTCCGCCTACTACAATGAGCAGTTCTTC. Translating gives CASSQDSAYYNEQFF.

Only a few counts were recorded for this clonotype. The chain combines TRBV5-6 with TRBJ2-7; D could derive from TRBD1 or TRBD2 (5 bases each). The CDR3 runs to 12 residues. The germline V gene has CDR1 SGHDT and CDR2 YYEEEE. Trimming took 4 bases from V and 10 from J, leaving 15 bases between them. The DNA for the CDR3 is TGTGCCAGCAGCCACTTAGTTGGGGGACAGTACTTC. Residues: CASSHLVGGQYF.

This chain uses TRBV11-2 with TRBJ2-1; unclear D gene. The V and J ends lost 1 base and 2 bases respectively, with 9 bases between them. Germline V gene sequence: CDR1 SGHAT, CDR2 FQNNGV. This CDR3 is built from 15 residues. The CDR3, as DNA: TGTGCCAGCAGCTTAGTTGCTGGAACCTACAATGAGCAGTTCTTC. It is translated as CASSLVAGTYNEQFF. Combining the CDR3 with reference TRBV11-2 and TRBJ2-1 gives the whole variable domain EAGVAQSPRYKIIEKRQSVAFWCNPISGHATLYWYQQILGQGPKLLIQFQNNGVVDDSQLPKDRFSAERLKGVDSTLKIQPAKLEDSAVYLCASSLVAGTYNEQFFGPGTRLTVL.

This clonotype has only a few counts. V gene TRBV29-1 combines with J gene TRBJ2-1; D gene uncertain. Trimming cost V 4 bases and J 10 bases, with 14 bases left between them. Germline values: CDR1 SQVTM, CDR2 ANQGSEA. The CDR3 is 12 amino acids. Here the CDR3 reads CSVVWVGIEQFF. As DNA, the CDR3 is TGCAGCGTTGTGTGGGTAGGGATCGAGCAGTTCTTC.

The chain carries TRBV12-3 or TRBV12-4 and TRBJ1-1; 7 bases match TRBD1. Germline trimming cut 1 base from V and 10 bases from J; bases unmatched to any gene: 3. There are 12 residues in the CDR3. Here the CDR3 DNA reads TGTGCCAGCAGTTTAGGAGGGGGCGCAGCTTTCTTT. Its translation: CASSLGGGAAFF.

The CDR3 is CSGTDQETQYF. CDR3 sequence (DNA): TGTTCCGGGACAGACCAAGAGACCCAGTACTTC. This chain uses TRBV28 with TRBJ2-5, with 7 nucleotides matching TRBD1. CDR1 is MDHEN and CDR2 is SYDVKM in the germline V gene. The length of the CDR3 is 11 residues.

This clonotype appeared a few times. This chain uses TRBV25-1 with TRBJ1-2; D is possibly TRBD1 (6 bases). The CDR3 is 12 residues long. In germline, CDR1 is MGHDK, CDR2 SYGVNS. The V end was cut by 8 bases, the J end by 6 bases, with 13 bases between. The CDR3 DNA reads as TGTGCCAGCGACGGGGGCGGCGATGGCTACACCTTC. Protein product: CASDGGGDGYTF.

This clonotype was seen a handful of times. This chain uses TRBV7-8 with TRBJ1-4; 8 positions match TRBD1. The J segment lost 6 bases and the V segment lost 3 bases, leaving 6 bases of the junction unmatched. The CDR3 covers 15 residues. Germline CDR1 reads SGHVS; CDR2 reads FQNEAQ. For the CDR3, the DNA is TGTGCCAGCAGCTTGAGGACAGGGATGGATGAAAAACTGTTTTTT. It specifies CASSLRTGMDEKLFF.

The J gene is TRBJ1-1, the V gene TRBV5-1, with TRBD1 matching over 8 bases. CDR3 length: 16 amino acids. The junction had 8 bases not matched to a gene; V was cut back by 0 bases and J by 4 bases. Germline assignment: CDR1 SGHRS and CDR2 YFSETQ. The DNA for the CDR3 is TGCGCCAGCAGCTTGGTGGCAGGGGGCTATCGCACTGAAGCTTTCTTT. Its translation is CASSLVAGGYRTEAFF.

J is TRBJ2-3 and V is TRBV4-1; 7 bases line up with TRBD2. CDR1 and CDR2 (germline): MGHRA, YSYEKL. The CDR3 is made up of 17 amino acids. The junction had 12 bases not matched to a gene; V was cut back by 1 base and J by 5 bases. The CDR3 loop reads CASSQGVSGAYQDTQYF. The CDR3 DNA reads TGCGCCAGCAGCCAAGGAGTCAGCGGGGCCTATCAAGATACGCAGTATTTT.